The 16 T cell receptor beta chains below come from one sample, sequenced in a study of T cells in Graves' hyperthyroidism and ophthalmopathy. Amplified TCR beta CDR3 regions came from RNA transcripts. HTBI primers were employed in a first-round RT-PCR of the TCR CDR3. In TCRdb, the multiplex PCR reads were re-called with MiXCR into one record per CDR3 protein. The table records 650,000 to 700,000 distinct CDR3 sequences, approximately 15% of them present only once. The sample consisted of blood. The origin of the receptors is a man in his fifties or sixties with Graves' hyperthyroidism.

The chain uses TRBV29-1 and TRBJ2-7; D tentatively fits TRBD1 or TRBD2 (5 bases each). V lost 6 bases and J 3 bases, leaving 12 bases between the germline ends. Germline assignment: CDR1 SQVTM and CDR2 ANQGSEA. The CDR3 is made up of 12 amino acids. Here the CDR3 DNA reads TGCAGCGTATCGGCAGGGAGCTACGAGCAGTACTTC. This translates into CSVSAGSYEQYF.

Many counts were recorded for this clonotype. This chain links TRBV30 with TRBJ2-5; TRBD1 matches 7 bases. This CDR3 spans 14 amino acids. The trim removed 6 bases at V and 1 base at J, leaving 8 bases unmatched. Germline V gene data show CDR1 as GTSNPN and CDR2 as SVGIG (reference sequence). The CDR3 protein is CACGTETLQETQYF. The CDR3 coding sequence is TGTGCCTGTGGGACAGAGACACTCCAAGAGACCCAGTACTTC.

This clonotype was observed many times. The V and J genes are TRBV20-1 and TRBJ2-5; TRBD2 matches at 11 bases. Losses at the gene ends were 1 base for V and 0 bases for J; bases not matched to a gene: 1. The germline gives CDR1 DFQATT, CDR2 SNEGSKA (reference sequence). This CDR3 is built from 15 residues. CDR3 protein: CSARGLAGNQETQYF. CDR3 sequence (DNA): TGCAGTGCTAGAGGACTAGCGGGGAACCAAGAGACCCAGTACTTC.

This clonotype was found a few times. The gene calls are TRBV19 and TRBJ1-2, with D tentatively TRBD1 (6 bases). The ends were cut back, 6 bases at V and 7 bases at J, with 18 bases in the middle. CDR1 LNHDA and CDR2 SQIVND come from the germline V gene (reference sequence). The CDR3 totals 14 residues. The CDR3 sequence is CASSRGTTGTGYTF. Written as DNA, the CDR3 is TGTGCCAGTAGCCGCGGAACCACAGGGACTGGCTACACCTTC.

This clonotype has ten or more counts. The chain recombines TRBV15 with TRBJ2-7; no definite D call. CDR1 is LNHNV, CDR2 YYDKDF, per germline (reference sequence). V was cut by 1 base and J by 0 bases, with 4 bases left in between. This CDR3 contains 13 residues. In DNA form, the CDR3 reads TGTGCCACCAGCAGAGGAGCCTCCTACGAGCAGTACTTC. This sequence encodes CATSRGASYEQYF.

The genes are TRBV27 and TRBJ2-7, with 10 positions matching TRBD1. The V gene's germline CDR1 is MNHEY and CDR2 SMNVEV (reference sequence). J gave up 6 bases and V 5 bases, and 10 bases lay outside the gene matches. There are 15 residues in the CDR3. The CDR3 region is CASSPTRDRGREQYF. The CDR3 coding sequence is TGTGCCAGCAGTCCTACCCGGGACAGGGGCCGCGAGCAGTACTTC.

This clonotype was observed at least ten times. The chain recombines TRBV24-1 with TRBJ2-7, with 7 bases lining up with TRBD1. The V gene end was trimmed by 2 bases and the J gene end by 6 bases; junction bases not matched to a gene: 9. The CDR3 has 15 residues. Germline assignment: CDR1 KGHDR and CDR2 SFDVKD. The CDR3 region is CATSDSRQGLSEQYF. DNA for the CDR3: TGTGCCACCAGTGATTCCCGACAGGGTCTCAGCGAGCAGTACTTC.

This chain connects TRBV20-1 to TRBJ2-1, with D perhaps matching TRBD2 (5 bases). The CDR3 has 15 amino acids. CDR1 and CDR2 from the germline V gene are DFQATT and SNEGSKA (reference sequence). V was trimmed by 1 base and J by 3 bases, leaving 13 bases between them. CDR3 bases: TGCAGTGCTAGAGGGGCGCGGGCCTTCTACAATGAGCAGTTCTTC. Encoded protein: CSARGARAFYNEQFF.

The rearrangement joins TRBV27 to TRBJ2-7; TRBD1 or TRBD2 may be the D gene (5 bases each). Germline V gene lookup returns CDR1 MNHEY and CDR2 SMNVEV (reference sequence). V lost 4 bases, J lost 6 bases, and 13 bases lay in between. The CDR3 has 13 residues. The CDR3 DNA is TGTGCCAGCAGTTCACTAGGGGTCGTCGAGCAGTACTTC. It translates to CASSSLGVVEQYF.

The table lists this clonotype with many counts. CDR3 sequence: CASRRTVLKNIQYF. The CDR3 DNA reads TGTGCCAGCAGAAGGACGGTGCTCAAAAACATTCAGTACTTC. V usage is TRBV2 and J usage is TRBJ2-4, with no clear D. The V end was cut by 6 bases, the J end by 3 bases, with 12 bases between. From germline, CDR1 is SNHLY and CDR2 FYNNEI. This CDR3 spans 14 amino acids.

V is TRBV12-3 or TRBV12-4 and J is TRBJ2-3, with D perhaps matching TRBD2 (5 bases). Between the trimmed V and J ends, which lost 5 bases and 5 bases, there was a span of 17 bases. CDR3 length: 15 amino acids. The CDR3 here is CASSPSWELKDTQYF. The CDR3 DNA follows: TGTGCCAGCAGTCCCTCCTGGGAGTTGAAAGATACGCAGTATTTT.

This clonotype was picked up a small number of times. The gene calls are TRBV6-5 and TRBJ2-7; a possible D gene is TRBD1 (5 bases). V dropped 2 bases and J dropped 3 bases, with 8 bases sitting between them. This CDR3 spans 13 amino acids. Germline CDR1 and CDR2: MNHEY and SVGAGI. The CDR3 loop reads CASSYDSNYEQYF. CDR3 coding DNA: TGTGCCAGCAGTTACGACAGCAACTACGAGCAGTACTTC.

This clonotype occurred many times. J is TRBJ1-2 and V is TRBV12-3 or TRBV12-4; D unresolved. Between the trimmed V and J ends, which lost 2 bases and 7 bases, there was a span of 8 bases. There are 12 residues in the CDR3. The CDR3: CASSLRQGGYTF. The CDR3 coding sequence is TGTGCCAGCAGTTTAAGGCAAGGTGGCTACACCTTC.

This clonotype was picked up many times. The V and J genes are TRBV2 and TRBJ1-2; D unclear. The CDR3 totals 14 residues. Trimming pared 0 bases from V and 4 bases from J, leaving 9 bases between. Per germline, CDR1 SNHLY and CDR2 FYNNEI. The DNA for the CDR3 is TGTGCCAGCAGTGAAGCGGGAGACGGCTATGGCTACACCTTC. It is translated as CASSEAGDGYGYTF.

This clonotype was detected a few times. This chain connects TRBV6-6 to TRBJ2-6, with a weak D call TRBD2 (5 bases). The CDR3 consists of 17 residues. The ends were cut back, 0 bases at V and 0 bases at J, with 9 bases in the middle. The germline gives CDR1 MNHNY, CDR2 SVGAGI (reference sequence). The CDR3 reads CASSYSPGVSGANVLTF. CDR3 coding DNA: TGTGCCAGCAGTTACTCGCCCGGGGTCTCTGGGGCCAACGTCCTGACTTTC.

V gene TRBV27 combines with J gene TRBJ2-7; D unclear. CDR1 is MNHEY and CDR2 is SMNVEV in the germline V gene (reference sequence). The length of the CDR3 is 14 residues. Trimming took 3 bases from V and 0 from J, leaving 9 bases between them. The CDR3 loop is CASSFRHDSYEQYF. DNA for the CDR3: TGTGCCAGCAGTTTTCGACACGACTCCTACGAGCAGTACTTC.